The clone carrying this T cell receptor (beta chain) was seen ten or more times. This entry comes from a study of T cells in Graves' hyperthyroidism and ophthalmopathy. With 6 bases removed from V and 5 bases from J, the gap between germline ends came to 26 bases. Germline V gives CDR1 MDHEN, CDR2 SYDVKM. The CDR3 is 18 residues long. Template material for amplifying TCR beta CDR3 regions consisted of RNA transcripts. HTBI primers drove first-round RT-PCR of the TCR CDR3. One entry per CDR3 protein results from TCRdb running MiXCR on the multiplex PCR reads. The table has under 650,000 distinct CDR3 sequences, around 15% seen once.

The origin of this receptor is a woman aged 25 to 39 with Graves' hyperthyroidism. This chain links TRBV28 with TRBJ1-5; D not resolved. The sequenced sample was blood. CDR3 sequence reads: CASSSSGIGDRRYQPQHF. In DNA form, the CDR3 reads TGTGCCAGCAGCTCGTCGGGTATAGGCGACCGGCGATATCAGCCCCAGCATTTT.